This T cell receptor (beta chain) is from a study of vaccination and CD4 T cells after COVID-19. Whole-study findings and limits: Median SARS-CoV-2-reactive clonotype numbers went up from around 20 to 38, but not significantly.

The treatment denotes: approximately nine-day PBMC culture with coronavirus spike peptide pools or control peptides (ViraFEST assay). V dropped 6 bases and J dropped 5; count of bases not matched to a gene: 2. This CDR3 is built from 12 residues. Sequencing of DNA taken from cultured CD4+ T cells relied on the Oncomine TCR Beta short-read assay. TCRdb independently ran MiXCR on the PCR reads; one entry per CDR3 protein. Altogether 13,000 or so distinct CDR3 sequences are present, 79% being singletons, with the ten largest covering 25% to 35%. In the case of this clonotype: As yet, its antigen is unknown.

Sample: CD4+ T cells from blood, cultured in vitro. This receptor was taken from a human donor who had recovered from COVID-19. The chain employs TRBV12-3 or TRBV12-4 and TRBJ2-5, with TRBD2 identical over 8 bases. The CDR3 here is CASRRGVETQYF. CDR3 bases: TGTGCCAGCAGGCGGGGGGTGGAGACCCAGTACTTC.